This TCR beta chain was retrieved from a study of blood T cell repertoires in COVID-19. Study background: Acute and convalescent COVID-19 samples came from the United States, Italy and Spain.

Original data processing: Cell counts per sample came from amplifying reference gene primers. This table comes from immunoSEQ multiplex PCR, and its TCRdb copy is limited to in-frame clones, with some not included. From that table come the V and J calls and clone size; the DNA was used to work out D and trimming. The data hold approximately 140,000 clones, with approximately 85% observed a single time. Seattle-derived patients entered the study during active infection and were followed longitudinally. The CDR3 is 15 amino acids. CDR1 SGDLS and CDR2 YYNGEE come from the germline V gene. V dropped 0 bases and J dropped 8; count of bases not matched to a gene: 5.

The sequence was obtained from a woman aged 55-70 years with COVID-19, enrolled during active disease. Sequencing was carried out using peripheral blood. The chain recombines TRBV9 with TRBJ1-6, with 7 positions matching TRBD1. The DNA for the CDR3 is TGTGCCAGCAGCGTAGAAGGGGGCGGCGATTCACCCCTCCACTTT. Residues: CASSVEGGGDSPLHF.